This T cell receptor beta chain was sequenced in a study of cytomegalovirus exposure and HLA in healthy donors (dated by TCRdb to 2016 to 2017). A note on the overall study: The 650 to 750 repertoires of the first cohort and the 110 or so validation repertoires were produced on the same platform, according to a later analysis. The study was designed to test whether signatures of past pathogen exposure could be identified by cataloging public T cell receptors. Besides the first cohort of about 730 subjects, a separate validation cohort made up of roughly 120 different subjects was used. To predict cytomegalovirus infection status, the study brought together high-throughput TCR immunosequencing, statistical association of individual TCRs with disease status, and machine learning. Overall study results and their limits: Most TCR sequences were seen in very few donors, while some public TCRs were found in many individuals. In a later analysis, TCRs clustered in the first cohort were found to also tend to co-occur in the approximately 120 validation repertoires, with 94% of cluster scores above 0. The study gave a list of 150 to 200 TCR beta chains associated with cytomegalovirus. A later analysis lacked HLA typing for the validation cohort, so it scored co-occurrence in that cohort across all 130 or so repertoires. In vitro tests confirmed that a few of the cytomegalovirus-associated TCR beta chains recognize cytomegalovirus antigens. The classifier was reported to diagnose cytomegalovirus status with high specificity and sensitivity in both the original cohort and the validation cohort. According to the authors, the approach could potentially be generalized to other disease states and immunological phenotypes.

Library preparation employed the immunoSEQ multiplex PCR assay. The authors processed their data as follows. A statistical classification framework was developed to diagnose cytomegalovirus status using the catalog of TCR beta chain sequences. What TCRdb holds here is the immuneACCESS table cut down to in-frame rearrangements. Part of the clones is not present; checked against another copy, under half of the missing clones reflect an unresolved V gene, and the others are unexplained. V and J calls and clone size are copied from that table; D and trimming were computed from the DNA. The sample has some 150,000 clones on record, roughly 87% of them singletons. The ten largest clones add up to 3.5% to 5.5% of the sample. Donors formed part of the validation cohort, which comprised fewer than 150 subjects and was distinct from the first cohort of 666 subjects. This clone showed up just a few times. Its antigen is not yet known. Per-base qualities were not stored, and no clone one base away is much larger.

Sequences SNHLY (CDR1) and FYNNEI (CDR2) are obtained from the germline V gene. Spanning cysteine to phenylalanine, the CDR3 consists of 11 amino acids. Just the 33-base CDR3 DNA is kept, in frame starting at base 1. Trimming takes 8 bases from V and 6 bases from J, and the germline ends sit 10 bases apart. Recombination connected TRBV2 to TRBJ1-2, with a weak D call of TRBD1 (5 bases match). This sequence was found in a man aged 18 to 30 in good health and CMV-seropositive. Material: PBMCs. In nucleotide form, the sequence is TGTGCCAGCCCCGGGGGGAATGGCTACACCTTC. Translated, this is CASPGGNGYTF.